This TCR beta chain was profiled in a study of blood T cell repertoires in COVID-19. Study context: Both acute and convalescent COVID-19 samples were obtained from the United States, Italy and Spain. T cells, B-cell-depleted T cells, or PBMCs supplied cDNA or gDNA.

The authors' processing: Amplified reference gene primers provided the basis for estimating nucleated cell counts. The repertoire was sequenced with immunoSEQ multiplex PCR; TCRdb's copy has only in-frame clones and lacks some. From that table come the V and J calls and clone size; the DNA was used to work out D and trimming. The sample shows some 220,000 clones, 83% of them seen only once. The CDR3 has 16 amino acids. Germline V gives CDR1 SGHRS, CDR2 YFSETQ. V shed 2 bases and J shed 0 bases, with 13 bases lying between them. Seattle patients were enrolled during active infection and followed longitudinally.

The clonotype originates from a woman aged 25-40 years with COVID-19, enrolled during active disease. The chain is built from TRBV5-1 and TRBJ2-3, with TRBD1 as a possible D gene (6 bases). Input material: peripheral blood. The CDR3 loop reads CASSLGQGLSTDTQYF. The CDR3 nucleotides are TGCGCCAGCAGCTTAGGTCAGGGGCTGAGCACAGATACGCAGTATTTT.